The 22 T cell receptor beta chains presented below share a single source sample, sequenced in a study of blood T cell repertoires in COVID-19. Libraries were prepared by immunoSEQ multiplex PCR; TCRdb keeps only in-frame clonotypes and omits some of them. Among 20,000 to 30,000 clones, 80% to 85% were seen once, and the ten largest hold approximately 7%. The source material was peripheral blood. The origin of the receptors is a man aged 65 to 79 with acute or convalescent COVID-19.

This clone was recorded a few times. The chain links TRBV12-5 to TRBJ2-7, with D possibly matching TRBD1 (6 bases). V was cut by 5 bases and J by 1 base, with 15 bases left in between. Germline loops: CDR1 LGHNT, CDR2 FRNRAP. This CDR3 region has 15 residues. Here the CDR3 DNA reads TGTGCTAGTGGTCCCCCAACAGGGTTATCCTACGAGCAGTACTTC. It yields the protein CASGPPTGLSYEQYF.

V is TRBV24-1 and J is TRBJ2-3; maybe TRBD2 (6 bases). V was trimmed by 3 bases and J by 1 base, leaving 7 bases between them. The length of the CDR3 is 14 residues. In germline, CDR1 is KGHDR, CDR2 SFDVKD. In DNA, the CDR3 is TGTGCCACCAGTGATCCGGGGGGCACAGATACGCAGTATTTT. It is translated as CATSDPGGTDTQYF.

V is TRBV5-1 and J is TRBJ1-4; D is unresolved. Trimming cost V 0 bases and J 5 bases, with 5 bases left between them. This CDR3 has 13 amino acids. Germline CDR1 and CDR2: SGHRS and YFSETQ. The CDR3 loop is CASSLGRNEKLFF. In DNA, the CDR3 is TGCGCCAGCAGCTTGGGGAGGAATGAAAAACTGTTTTTT.

This chain uses TRBV9 with TRBJ1-3; TRBD1 matches 7 bases. V lost 0 bases, J lost 8 bases, and 11 bases stayed unmatched. The germline V gene has CDR1 SGDLS and CDR2 YYNGEE. CDR3 length: 16 residues. The CDR3 DNA reads TGTGCCAGCAGCGTAGTCTTAAGGGGACAGCCCCACACCATATATTTT. This gives the protein CASSVVLRGQPHTIYF.

The genes are TRBV6-6 and TRBJ1-5; possibly TRBD1 for D (5 bases). The CDR3 length is 15 residues. Germline CDR1 and CDR2: MNHNY and SVGAGI (reference sequence). V lost 6 bases and J 4 bases, leaving 16 bases between the germline ends. The CDR3 is CASSREGMGNQPQHF. CDR3 nucleotides: TGTGCCAGCAGCCGGGAGGGGATGGGGAATCAGCCCCAGCATTTT.

The V and J genes are TRBV12-3 or TRBV12-4 and TRBJ2-1; D perhaps matches TRBD2 (6 bases). V was shortened by 3 bases and J by 10 bases, with 7 bases between the two germline ends. There are 11 residues in the CDR3. CDR3 coding DNA: TGTGCCAGCAGTTTTCTAGCGGAGCAGTTCTTC. Its protein product is CASSFLAEQFF.

The rearrangement uses TRBV9 and TRBJ2-7; TRBD1 agrees at 8 bases. CDR1 and CDR2 (germline): SGDLS, YYNGEE. The ends lost 0 bases at V and 5 bases at J; junction bases unmatched: 10. The CDR3 totals 16 residues. The CDR3 coding sequence is TGTGCCAGCAGCGTAGAGCCACAGGGGGGATTCGACGAGCAGTACTTC. This encodes CASSVEPQGGFDEQYF.

The rearrangement joins TRBV5-4 to TRBJ2-5; 7 bases fit TRBD1. V lost 3 bases to trimming and J lost 2 bases; unmatched junction nucleotides: 4. CDR1 and CDR2 (germline): SGHNT, YYREEE (reference sequence). This CDR3 has 14 residues. This chain's CDR3 is CASSSRTGQETQYF. The CDR3 DNA is TGTGCCAGCAGCTCTCGGACAGGACAAGAGACCCAGTACTTC.

J is TRBJ2-5 and V is TRBV30, with TRBD2 matching over 10 bases. The CDR3 loop spans 15 amino acids. Trimming took 2 bases from V and 1 from J; bases not matched to a gene: 4. Germline V lookup: CDR1 GTSNPN, CDR2 SVGIG (reference sequence). The CDR3 here is CAWSPGLAAQETQYF. In nucleotides, the CDR3 is TGTGCCTGGAGTCCCGGACTAGCGGCCCAAGAGACCCAGTACTTC.

The gene calls are TRBV10-3 and TRBJ1-3; D uncertain. CDR3 length: 17 amino acids. The V end was cut by 0 bases, the J end by 0 bases, with 12 bases between. Germline V gene lookup returns CDR1 ENHRY and CDR2 SYGVKD. The chain's CDR3 is CAISESSVRGSGNTIYF. The CDR3 coding sequence is TGTGCCATCAGTGAGTCGTCGGTCCGGGGCTCTGGAAACACCATATATTTT.

This chain links TRBV12-3 or TRBV12-4 with TRBJ1-5, with a tentative D call TRBD1 (6 bases). The V and J ends lost 9 bases and 7 bases respectively, with 16 bases between them. This CDR3 has 13 residues. The CDR3 DNA follows: TGTGCCAGTGTACAGGGAACGGGACAGCCCCAGCATTTT. Amino acids: CASVQGTGQPQHF.

J is TRBJ2-2 and V is TRBV7-5; TRBD1, as called in the table, went unchecked against the DNA. TRBV7-5 is annotated as a pseudogene. The CDR3 length is 16 residues. The CDR3 coding sequence is TGTGCCAGAAGAACCTCCCAGGGGATTAACACCGGGGAGCTGTTTTTT. Translated: CARRTSQGINTGELFF.

The V call is TRBV30, the J call TRBJ1-1; 7 bases align to TRBD1. Trimming cost V 2 bases and J 5 bases; bases outside gene matches: 11. There are 15 residues in the CDR3. Per the germline V gene, CDR1 is GTSNPN and CDR2 is SVGIG (reference sequence). The CDR3 sequence: CAWSSLSRGETEAFF. For the CDR3, the DNA is TGTGCCTGGAGTTCTTTAAGCAGGGGGGAGACTGAAGCTTTCTTT.

The rearrangement joins TRBV9 to TRBJ1-2, with TRBD1 identical over 7 bases. With 4 bases clipped from V and 8 bases from J, the junction kept 14 bases outside the gene matches. Germline values: CDR1 SGDLS, CDR2 YYNGEE. CDR3 length: 15 residues. DNA for the CDR3: TGTGCCAGCAGCACCTCCGGGACAGATCCTCTCGGCTACACCTTC. Translating it yields CASSTSGTDPLGYTF.

The chain has TRBV7-9 and TRBJ2-4; 8 bases agree with TRBD1. V lost 0 bases and J lost 3; bases outside the gene matches: 7. Germline V CDR1 and CDR2: SEHNR, FQNEAQ (reference sequence). This CDR3 has 17 amino acids. CDR3 sequence reads: CASSLAGQGGGKNIQYF. For the CDR3, the DNA is TGTGCCAGCAGCTTAGCCGGACAGGGTGGGGGCAAAAACATTCAGTACTTC.

The chain recombines TRBV13 with TRBJ2-3; TRBD1 matches at 7 bases. This CDR3 contains 16 residues. V lost 3 bases to trimming and J lost 0 bases; unmatched junction nucleotides: 6. The germline V gene has CDR1 PRHDT and CDR2 FYEKMQ (reference sequence). In DNA, the CDR3 is TGTGCCAGCAGCTTTCGACAGGGAAGGAGCACAGATACGCAGTATTTT. Translated: CASSFRQGRSTDTQYF. Supplemented by reference TRBV13 and TRBJ2-3, the full variable domain reads AAGVIQSPRHLIKEKRETATLKCYPIPRHDTVYWYQQGPGQDPQFLISFYEKMQSDKGSIPDRFSAQQFSDYHSELNMSSLELGDSALYFCASSFRQGRSTDTQYFGPGTRLTVL.

This clone was seen once. The CDR3: CSVAIGVLNTEAFF. The DNA for the CDR3 is TGCAGCGTTGCCATCGGGGTACTGAACACTGAAGCTTTCTTT. The chain joins TRBV29-1 to TRBJ1-1; D ambiguous. Germline loops: CDR1 SQVTM, CDR2 ANQGSEA. Trimming pared 4 bases from V and 0 bases from J, leaving 12 bases between. CDR3 size: 14 residues.

This chain connects TRBV18 to TRBJ2-2; perhaps TRBD1 as D (6 bases). Germline V gene data show CDR1 as KGHSH and CDR2 as LQKENI. V lost 4 bases and J 3 bases, leaving 9 bases between the germline ends. The CDR3 contains 14 residues. CDR3 nucleotides: TGTGCCAGCTCACTTTCAGGGGACACCGGGGAGCTGTTTTTT. It yields the protein CASSLSGDTGELFF. Supplemented by reference TRBV18 and TRBJ2-2, the full variable domain reads NAGVMQNPRHLVRRRGQEARLRCSPMKGHSHVYWYRQLPEEGLKFMVYLQKENIIDESGMPKERFSAEFPKEGPSILRIQQVVRGDSAAYFCASSLSGDTGELFFGEGSRLTVL.

The V and J genes are TRBV12-3 or TRBV12-4 and TRBJ2-2, with D uncertain. Trimming took 2 bases from V and 3 from J, leaving 4 bases between them. This CDR3 is built from 13 residues. CDR3 in amino acids: CASSLLHTGELFF. The CDR3 DNA follows: TGTGCCAGCAGTTTACTACACACCGGGGAGCTGTTTTTT.

The chain recombines TRBV29-1 with TRBJ2-6, with 7 bases lining up with TRBD1. The V segment lost 7 bases and the J segment 0 bases; nucleotides outside the gene matches: 3. Germline V gene sequence: CDR1 SQVTM, CDR2 ANQGSEA. This CDR3 has 14 residues. The CDR3 nucleotides read TGCAGCGCTCGGGACAGCTCTGGGGCCAACGTCCTGACTTTC. Encoded protein: CSARDSSGANVLTF.

The chain is built from TRBV18 and TRBJ1-2, with D perhaps TRBD1 (6 bases). The CDR3 is 12 residues long. Per germline, CDR1 KGHSH and CDR2 LQKENI. Deletions cut 6 bases from V and 3 bases from J, with 8 bases between. The CDR3 DNA reads TGTGCCAGCTCTTGGACAGACTATGGCTACACCTTC. Encoded protein: CASSWTDYGYTF.

CDR3 amino acids: CASSFRLAGGPTGELFF. In nucleotides, the CDR3 is TGTGCCAGCAGCTTTAGACTAGCGGGAGGCCCCACCGGGGAGCTGTTTTTT. This rearrangement joins TRBV7-2 to TRBJ2-2; TRBD2 matches 13 bases. From germline, CDR1 is SGHTA and CDR2 FQGNSA. With 3 bases clipped from V and 4 bases from J, the junction kept 5 bases outside the gene matches. This CDR3 spans 17 amino acids.